Presented here are 5 T cell receptor beta chains from one specimen sequenced in a study of cytomegalovirus exposure and HLA in healthy donors. The PCR was carried out with 60 Vbeta primers and 13 Jbeta primers. Produced via immunoSEQ multiplex PCR; TCRdb's table is partial and in-frame only. The sample consists of under 200,000 clones, 82% of them appearing once. Sequences were obtained from PBMCs. The receptors here all came from a woman in her 50s in good health and CMV-seronegative.

This chain connects TRBV7-9 to TRBJ2-1, with TRBD2 as a possible D gene (6 bases). The germline V gene encodes CDR1 SEHNR and CDR2 FQNEAQ (reference sequence). The CDR3 spans 15 residues. V was trimmed by 8 bases and J by 0 bases, leaving 14 bases between them. CDR3 sequence: CASRDSGDSYNEQFF. The CDR3 DNA sequence: TGTGCCAGCCGCGATAGCGGAGACTCCTACAATGAGCAGTTCTTC. The entire variable domain, with the rest obtained from reference TRBV7-9 and TRBJ2-1, is as follows: DTGVSQNPRHKITKRGQNVTFRCDPISEHNRLYWYRQTLGQGPEFLTYFQNEAQLEKSRLLSDRFSAERPKGSFSTLEIQRTEQGDSAMYLCASRDSGDSYNEQFFGPGTRLTVL.

The chain has TRBV11-2 and TRBJ1-5; 8 positions match TRBD1. V lost 4 bases and J lost 4; bases outside the gene matches: 6. The length of the CDR3 is 15 residues. Looked up from germline, CDR1 is SGHAT and CDR2 is FQNNGV. CDR3 in DNA: TGTGCCAGCAGCTCATCGGGACAGGAAAATCAGCCCCAGCATTTT. It yields the protein CASSSSGQENQPQHF.

This chain uses TRBV27 with TRBJ2-3, with 10 bases fitting TRBD1. Germline-derived CDR1 and CDR2 are MNHEY and SMNVEV (reference sequence). CDR3 size: 14 residues. Trimming took 6 bases from V and 5 from J; bases not matched to a gene: 5. The CDR3 loop reads CASSWDRGRDTQYF. CDR3 nucleotide sequence: TGTGCCAGCAGCTGGGACAGGGGCCGAGATACGCAGTATTTT.

This chain uses TRBV5-4 with TRBJ2-7; D is uncertain. This CDR3 has 13 residues. The V end lost 2 bases, the J end lost 0 bases, and 6 bases lay between the germline ends. Germline CDR1 and CDR2: SGHNT and YYREEE (reference sequence). The CDR3 here is CASSFQASYEQYF. The CDR3 bases are TGTGCCAGCAGCTTCCAGGCCTCCTACGAGCAGTACTTC.

The J gene is TRBJ2-7, the V gene TRBV2; TRBD1 aligns across 8 bases. CDR1 and CDR2 from the germline V gene are SNHLY and FYNNEI. The CDR3 is 14 amino acids. Trimming removed 5 bases from V and 1 base from J; junction bases left unmatched: 4. The CDR3 loop is CASSPGQGSYEQYF. CDR3 nucleotides: TGTGCCAGCAGTCCCGGACAGGGTTCCTACGAGCAGTACTTC.